Given below is one T cell receptor (beta chain) in context. Its antigen is not known. The TCR cDNA carried a universal primer site and UMIs from 5'RACE template switching. TCRdb independently ran MiXCR on the 5' RACE reads; one entry per CDR3 protein. The sample has roughly 260,000 distinct CDR3 sequences; under 15% are singletons. This CDR3 is 16 amino acids long. Losses at the gene ends were 1 base for V and 3 bases for J; bases not matched to a gene: 3. The germline V gene encodes CDR1 SGHNT and CDR2 YYREEE (reference sequence). These data belong to a study of T cells after yellow fever vaccination. About the study: SMART-Seq v4 Ultra Low Input prepared libraries from low-cell fractions.

Study-wide points: Reappearing after the booster were most of the clones from primary vaccination (around 95% CD4, about 87% CD8).

Sequences were derived from CD4+ T cells sorted from PBMCs, sampled 45 days after the yellow fever booster vaccination. The source is a man under 40 who received the YFV17D yellow fever vaccine. The V gene is TRBV5-4, the J gene TRBJ2-6, with 8 bases matching TRBD1. CDR3: CASSLQGAYGANVLTF. CDR3 coding DNA: TGTGCCAGCAGCTTGCAGGGGGCGTATGGGGCCAACGTCCTGACTTTC.